This note documents a single TCR beta chain sequence. Its antigen specificity is not known. The sample holds no much larger clone one base away, and base qualities are not on file. Whole blood was collected in K2EDTA tubes by collaborating institutions according to the institutions' own protocols. For TCRbeta analysis, collaborators shipped samples in one of three forms: frozen whole blood, isolated PBMCs, or DNA extracted from either of those sample types. Including the terminal cysteine and phenylalanine, the CDR3 comprises 15 residues. Only the CDR3 DNA stays, 45 bases, in frame from base 1. CDR1 and CDR2, looked up from the germline V gene, are MNHEY and SVGEGT. V trim: 3 bases; J trim: 12 bases; unmatched bases: 11. This sample was taken from a study of blood T cell repertoires in COVID-19 (dated by TCRdb to about 2020). At the level of the whole study: Samples from collaborators originated in the United States, Italy and Spain and spanned both the acute and convalescent phases of COVID-19. The prospective study material was composed of cDNA or gDNA derived from T cells, B-cell-depleted T cells, or PBMCs. Deeply sampled blood TCRbeta repertoires from subjects exposed to, actively infected with, or recovered from COVID-19 were included in the dataset. The repertoires were released in a freely available public database intended as a resource for research on the immune response to SARS-CoV-2. The samples were drawn from two sources: the first 160 participants of the ongoing ImmuneRACE study, and 1,000 to 1,500 subjects contributed by 6 global collaborators. The sample metadata nearly always contained a de-identified subject ID, COVID-19 status, age in years and sex. Where HLA class I and class II types were available, the types were taken from metadata supplied by the sample provider, not from assay-based typing.

Results the study describes overall, beyond this receptor: The amount of clinical and demographic metadata varied by source and participant and was provided uncurated.

TCRbeta CDR3 regions were amplified from genomic DNA by means of the immunoSEQ Assay, a bias-controlled multiplex PCR. The study's own analysis went as follows. The number of nucleated cells in each sample was estimated by amplification of reference gene primers within the assay. To quantify the absolute abundance of each unique TCRbeta CDR3 rearrangement, sequence reads were collapsed and filtered. For each sample, productive Simpson clonality was calculated as the square root of Simpson's diversity index across productive rearrangements. TCRdb re-hosts the immuneACCESS table, in-frame sequences only. Its copies lack some clones; in the studies checked, an unresolved V gene accounts for under half of them, and the cause for the rest is not known. V, J and clone size are taken as reported in that table, and D and trimming were inferred from the DNA itself. The sample contains under 400,000 clones, about 90% of them found a single time. The ten largest clones represent roughly 6.8% of the sample.

The sequenced sample consisted of peripheral blood. This clonotype originated in a man aged 18 to 30 with active or convalescent COVID-19. Recombination linked TRBV6-2 or TRBV6-3 to TRBJ2-1, and 10 junctional nucleotides match TRBD2. The DNA sequence is TGTGCCAGCAGTTATCCGGGACTAGCGATCGATGCGCAGTTCTTC. The resulting protein is CASSYPGLAIDAQFF.